Reported below is one T cell receptor (beta chain). This clonotype was detected ten times or more. Its cognate antigen has yet to be identified. Germline and junction disagree at one end, which may indicate a read error. Looking up the germline V gene (reference sequence) yields CDR1 LGHDT and CDR2 YNNKEL. From its cysteine to its phenylalanine, the CDR3 spans 15 amino acids. Solely the CDR3 DNA is kept, with 45 bases framed from the first base. This sample is part of a study of T cells in Graves' hyperthyroidism and ophthalmopathy (dated by TCRdb to between 2017 and 2020). Regarding the study in general: Peripheral blood was sampled at the time of initial diagnosis, prior to any treatment. A discovery cohort of approximately 97 patients, about 44 with Graves' ophthalmopathy and about 58 with stable Graves' hyperthyroidism, was used to find distinguishing TCR V-J signatures. An independent validation cohort of under 20 hyperthyroidism patients and 17 patients who later progressed to ophthalmopathy tested prospective prediction of ophthalmopathy. The 95 to 100 discovery patients were randomly split 7:3 into training and test sets. Thyroid tissue and blood T-cell repertoires from more than five Graves' hyperthyroidism patients were also compared in the study. After blood sampling, hyperthyroidism patients were treated with methimazole at a starting dose of 30 mg daily, and ophthalmopathy patients were treated with high-dose intravenous methylprednisolone. The paper describes TCR Vbeta CDR3 sequencing of 120 to 150 peripheral blood samples, made up of 43 ophthalmopathy patients, more than 70 hyperthyroidism patients and roughly 17 progressor patients. Broad study findings and their caveats: A 13 V-J signature model separated ophthalmopathy from stable hyperthyroidism, with about 90% sensitivity and around 84% specificity in cross-validation and 80%/75% in testing. Most expanded thyroid clonotypes (frequency above 0.001) were also detected in blood, a finding suggesting that blood repertoires may reflect thyroid immune responses. Sample size was not statistically predetermined, and investigators were not blinded to group allocation. In validation, the model predicted progression to ophthalmopathy with 55% to 71% sensitivity and approximately 72% specificity, a median of about 6.7 months before onset.

The TCR beta CDR3 regions were amplified from the RNA transcripts. The TCR CDR3 was subjected to a first round of RT-PCR using the HTBI primer set and the Qiagen OneStep RT-PCR kit. The libraries were constructed in a second round of multiplex PCR and then size-selected and purified. Sequencing of the libraries was done on an Illumina HiSeq2000 using paired-end 100 bp reads. Per the original workflow: SOAPnuke was used to process the raw data, throwing out any read that contained adapters or uncalled bases, had a mean Phred below 15, or lacked an exact constant-primer or identifier match. COPE v1.2.5 was used to merge the high-quality paired reads, and each unique nucleotide sequence was defined as a clonotype. MiTCR v1.1 was used to align clonotypes to the IMGT TRBV, TRBD and TRBJ reference segments. Only V-J combinations with frequency above 0.0001, covering 99.2% of repertoires, were analysed. A TCS score was defined as the ratio between F50 (clonal expansion) and ExV (chaos), using BLOSUM62-based TCRdist between CDR3 peptides within each V-J. Welch's t-statistics and random forest reduced roughly 530 V-J features to around 14, which were used in a naive Bayes classifier (R e1071). The raw public data were reprocessed by TCRdb itself: fastp quality trimming at Q25, MiXCR clonotype calling, in-frame beta chains only. For every CDR3 protein sequence, its rows merge into one entry that carries the most common genes and DNA. What appears here as the V and J calls and clone size reflects TCRdb's work, not the paper's. For this sample the table gives hundreds of thousands of distinct CDR3 sequences, of which about 15% were detected only once. The ten largest make up about 7.7% of the sample.

A patient counted as having stable Graves' hyperthyroidism if no progression to ophthalmopathy occurred over 18 months of follow-up. Hyperthyroidism patients were newly diagnosed, had a disease duration of under 2 months, and were aged 18 to 65 years. The study excluded patients with uncontrolled infections, other autoimmune diseases, pregnancy or lactation. Diagnoses were established on the basis of clinical symptoms, serum thyroxine and TRAb, thyroid ultrasound, and orbital computed tomography. Ficoll-Paque density gradient centrifugation was used to isolate PBMCs from about 9.4 ml of fresh peripheral blood. Total RNA was extracted with Trizol reagent, and quality was checked on an Agilent 2100 Bioanalyzer.

Here the chain combines TRBV3-1 and TRBJ2-1; 8 bases in the junction line up with TRBD2. The source of this sequence is a woman aged 18-35 years with Graves' hyperthyroidism. What was sequenced was blood. The nucleotides read TGTGCCAGCAGCCAAGGTAGCGGGATAGGCAATGAACAGTTCTTC. Its protein reads: CASSQGSGIGNEQFF.